Following are 20 T cell receptor beta chains from one sample sequenced in a study of T cell responses to AZD1222 COVID-19 vaccine. The repertoire was sequenced with immunoSEQ multiplex PCR; TCRdb's copy has only in-frame clones and lacks some. The sample has 150,000 to 200,000 clones, over 85% seen once. Sequenced material: peripheral blood, taken on day 0 of AZD1222 vaccination. These receptors came from an adult in good health.

This sequence joins TRBV27 and TRBJ1-1; 12 bases align to TRBD1. V shed 3 bases and J 5 bases; nucleotides not matched to a gene: 10. CDR1 is MNHEY, CDR2 SMNVEV, per germline (reference sequence). The CDR3 sequence is 17 residues long. The CDR3 is CASSFTNPGQGATEAFF. CDR3 coding DNA: TGTGCCAGCAGTTTCACCAACCCGGGACAGGGGGCGACTGAAGCTTTCTTT.

The chain employs TRBV27 and TRBJ1-6, with D tentatively TRBD1 (6 bases). The CDR3 runs 16 residues. V was shortened by 7 bases and J by 5 bases, with 18 bases between the two germline ends. Germline-derived CDR1 and CDR2 are MNHEY and SMNVEV (reference sequence). The CDR3 region is CASNSQGTGDNSPLHF. The CDR3 bases are TGTGCCAGCAACTCACAGGGAACTGGGGATAATTCACCCCTCCACTTT.

This clone has only one observation. This rearrangement joins TRBV6-5 to TRBJ1-5, with D possibly being TRBD1 (5 bases). The CDR3 covers 14 residues. The germline CDR1 and CDR2 sequences are MNHEY and SVGAGI. V lost 1 base to trimming and J lost 5 bases, with 9 bases between them. CDR3 DNA: TGTGCCAGCAGTTACTTGGGACCCGATCAGCCCCAGCATTTT. Its translation: CASSYLGPDQPQHF.

This clone came up once. The CDR3 DNA sequence: TGTGCCAGCAGTCCGACAGGGAATGAGCAGTTCTTC. This encodes CASSPTGNEQFF. This chain connects TRBV6-5 to TRBJ2-1; 7 bases agree with TRBD1. CDR1 is MNHEY and CDR2 is SVGAGI in the germline V gene. This CDR3 spans 12 amino acids. V shed 5 bases and J 7 bases; nucleotides not matched to a gene: 2.

This clone appeared once. The rearrangement uses TRBV11-2 and TRBJ2-5; 7 positions match TRBD1. Looked up from germline, CDR1 is SGHAT and CDR2 is FQNNGV. This CDR3 has 14 amino acids. With V trimmed by 3 bases and J by 2 bases, 3 bases remained unmatched. Here the CDR3 reads CASSLGTAQETQYF. CDR3 coding DNA: TGTGCCAGCAGCTTGGGGACAGCTCAAGAGACCCAGTACTTC.

This chain connects TRBV27 to TRBJ1-3, with D unresolved. The CDR3 spans 16 residues. In germline, CDR1 is MNHEY, CDR2 SMNVEV (reference sequence). With 2 bases removed from V and 2 bases from J, the gap between germline ends came to 13 bases. The CDR3 sequence is CASSLRQYPPGNTIYF. Here the CDR3 DNA reads TGTGCCAGCAGTTTAAGACAATACCCTCCTGGAAACACCATATATTTT.

The chain couples TRBV27 to TRBJ1-2; TRBD1 matches at 9 bases. The trim removed 5 bases at V and 8 bases at J, leaving 15 bases unmatched. CDR1 is MNHEY, CDR2 SMNVEV, per germline (reference sequence). The CDR3 has 16 residues. The CDR3 coding sequence is TGTGCCAGCAGTCCTAATACCGGGACAGGGTTTTGGGGCTACACCTTC. It codes for CASSPNTGTGFWGYTF.

This clone was found once. V usage is TRBV19 and J usage is TRBJ1-2; 7 bases are shared with TRBD1. V lost 1 base and J lost 1; bases outside the gene matches: 0. The length of the CDR3 is 14 residues. Per the germline V gene, CDR1 is LNHDA and CDR2 is SQIVND (reference sequence). The CDR3, as DNA: TGTGCCAGTAGTATAGGGGACAGTAACTATGGCTACACCTTC. Amino acid sequence: CASSIGDSNYGYTF.

This rearrangement joins TRBV11-2 to TRBJ2-1; D gene unclear. Between the trimmed V and J ends, which lost 2 bases and 5 bases, there was a span of 7 bases. The CDR3 totals 13 residues. The V gene's germline CDR1 is SGHAT and CDR2 FQNNGV. CDR3 bases: TGTGCCAGCAGCTTAACTACCCACAATGAGCAGTTCTTC. This translates into CASSLTTHNEQFF.

This clone was seen once. The chain carries TRBV5-1 and TRBJ1-3; the match to TRBD1 covers 7 bases. CDR1 and CDR2 (germline): SGHRS, YFSETQ. With V trimmed by 4 bases and J by 4 bases, 8 bases remained unmatched. The CDR3 loop spans 15 amino acids. The CDR3 is CASSARTGAGNTIYF. The CDR3, as DNA: TGCGCCAGCAGCGCCCGGACAGGAGCAGGAAACACCATATATTTT.

The rearrangement links TRBV11-2 to TRBJ1-2; 9 bases map to TRBD1. CDR3 size: 15 residues. Trimming removed 5 bases from V and 3 bases from J; junction bases left unmatched: 7. Germline V gene sequence: CDR1 SGHAT, CDR2 FQNNGV. The CDR3: CASSKGQGLDYGYTF. The CDR3 DNA sequence: TGTGCCAGCAGCAAAGGACAGGGGTTAGACTATGGCTACACCTTC.

As to this clone: Other DNA sequences within the sample encode an identical CDR3. The gene calls are TRBV27 and TRBJ2-7; D ambiguous. The CDR3 loop spans 11 amino acids. V dropped 4 bases and J dropped 3 bases, with 4 bases sitting between them. Germline loops: CDR1 MNHEY, CDR2 SMNVEV (reference sequence). CDR3 sequence reads: CASSSGYEQYF. The CDR3 DNA sequence: TGTGCCAGCAGTTCCGGCTACGAGCAGTACTTC.

The chain joins TRBV7-6 to TRBJ1-2; D not resolved. In germline, CDR1 is SGHVS, CDR2 FNYEAQ. The CDR3 is 11 amino acids. The V end was cut by 1 base, the J end by 5 bases, with 2 bases between. CDR3 coding DNA: TGTGCCAGCAGCTTAGATTATGGCTACACCTTC. This encodes CASSLDYGYTF.

The table lists this clone with a count of one. V gene TRBV6-6 combines with J gene TRBJ1-1; 9 bases match TRBD1. The CDR3 consists of 16 residues. Germline CDR1 and CDR2: MNHNY and SVGAGI (reference sequence). V shed 0 bases, J shed 7 bases, and the junction held 9 bases outside the gene matches. The CDR3 sequence is CASSYSLGQGHFEAFF. The CDR3 coding sequence is TGTGCCAGCAGTTACTCTCTTGGACAGGGGCACTTTGAAGCTTTCTTT.

The chain employs TRBV6-4 and TRBJ2-6; no definite D call. Trimming stripped 2 bases from V and 0 bases from J, with 17 bases between. CDR1 MRHNA and CDR2 SNTAGT come from the germline V gene. CDR3 size: 19 residues. The CDR3 DNA reads TGTGCCAGCAGTGACCCGACGGAGCTCCCCGCCTCTGGGGCCAACGTCCTGACTTTC. This gives the protein CASSDPTELPASGANVLTF.

The chain combines TRBV19 with TRBJ2-7; TRBD1 is a possible D gene (5 bases). The CDR3 is 15 residues long. The germline V gene encodes CDR1 LNHDA and CDR2 SQIVND (reference sequence). V was clipped by 6 bases and J by 1 base, with 16 bases between them. The CDR3 sequence: CASSLLTDGSYEQYF. The DNA for the CDR3 is TGTGCCAGTAGCCTCCTGACAGACGGATCCTACGAGCAGTACTTC.

This chain connects TRBV29-1 to TRBJ2-1; TRBD1 matches at 8 bases. Germline CDR1 and CDR2: SQVTM and ANQGSEA. With V trimmed by 7 bases and J by 0 bases, 11 bases remained unmatched. This CDR3 contains 16 residues. The DNA for the CDR3 is TGCAGCGCGGAGGGAGGACAGGGCAGCTCCTACAATGAGCAGTTCTTC. Translation gives CSAEGGQGSSYNEQFF.

This clone was counted a single time. The chain has TRBV11-2 and TRBJ2-3; D is ambiguous. The CDR3 runs to 13 residues. Per the germline V gene, CDR1 is SGHAT and CDR2 is FQNNGV. V lost 3 bases and J 4 bases, leaving 8 bases between the germline ends. As DNA, the CDR3 is TGTGCCAGCAGCTTCCTCCGGTCAGATACGCAGTATTTT. Protein sequence: CASSFLRSDTQYF. Using reference TRBV11-2 and TRBJ2-3 for the parts outside the CDR3, the full variable domain is EAGVAQSPRYKIIEKRQSVAFWCNPISGHATLYWYQQILGQGPKLLIQFQNNGVVDDSQLPKDRFSAERLKGVDSTLKIQPAKLEDSAVYLCASSFLRSDTQYFGPGTRLTVL.

This chain joins TRBV24-1 and TRBJ1-5, with D tentatively TRBD1 (5 bases). Germline loops: CDR1 KGHDR, CDR2 SFDVKD. This CDR3 is 14 amino acids long. Trimming shortened V by 3 bases and J by 4 bases, and 9 bases separated the two germline ends. The CDR3 region has the DNA TGTGCCACCAGTGATCCAGGGTATAATCAGCCCCAGCATTTT. Protein: CATSDPGYNQPQHF.

This clone appeared a few times. The chain recombines TRBV18 with TRBJ1-5, with 7 bases matching TRBD1. The ends lost 4 bases at V and 0 bases at J; junction bases unmatched: 3. Per germline, CDR1 KGHSH and CDR2 LQKENI. The length of the CDR3 is 15 residues. In DNA form, the CDR3 reads TGTGCCAGCTCACGGACAGGACCTAGCAATCAGCCCCAGCATTTT. It yields the protein CASSRTGPSNQPQHF.